These 24 T cell receptor beta chains originate from one sample sequenced in a study of blood T cell repertoires in COVID-19. The repertoire was sequenced with immunoSEQ multiplex PCR; TCRdb's copy has only in-frame clones and lacks some. Of around 100,000 clones in the sample, approximately 78% were seen once. The source material was peripheral blood. Every receptor here comes from a man between 65 and 85 years old with acute or convalescent COVID-19.

This clone was seen just once. V usage is TRBV3-1 (or the pseudogene TRBV3-2) and J usage is TRBJ1-6; the match to TRBD1 covers 8 bases. Trimming at V came to 4 bases and at J to 7 bases, leaving 6 bases not matched to a gene. The CDR3 loop spans 15 amino acids. Germline V gene lookup returns CDR1 LGHDT and CDR2 YNNKEL (reference sequence). The CDR3 DNA reads TGTGCCAGCAGCCTTAGGACAGGGAGCAATTCACCCCTCCACTTT. Amino acid sequence: CASSLRTGSNSPLHF.

A single count supports this clone. This chain joins TRBV20-1 and TRBJ2-1; D gene ambiguous. CDR3 length: 14 residues. Deletions cut 3 bases from V and 8 bases from J, with 17 bases between. CDR1 and CDR2 from the germline V gene are DFQATT and SNEGSKA (reference sequence). In nucleotides, the CDR3 is TGCAGTGCTAGTGTAGCTAGTCAAGGCGATGAGCAGTTCTTC. This sequence encodes CSASVASQGDEQFF.

In regard to this clone: The identical CDR3 is also encoded by other nucleotide sequences in the sample. This sequence joins TRBV5-5 and TRBJ2-7, with TRBD1 matching 7 bases. Trimming at V came to 5 bases and at J to 1 base, leaving 6 bases not matched to a gene. The CDR3 consists of 14 residues. Germline V gene lookup returns CDR1 SGHKS and CDR2 YYEKEE (reference sequence). The CDR3 protein is CASRKPGQSYEQYF. In DNA form, the CDR3 reads TGTGCCAGCAGAAAACCGGGACAGTCCTACGAGCAGTACTTC. Combining the CDR3 with reference TRBV5-5 and TRBJ2-7 gives the whole variable domain DAGVTQSPTHLIKTRGQQVTLRCSPISGHKSVSWYQQVLGQGPQFIFQYYEKEERGRGNFPDRFSARQFPNYSSELNVNALLLGDSALYLCASRKPGQSYEQYFGPGTRLTVT.

This chain links TRBV5-1 with TRBJ1-1, with D possibly being TRBD1 (6 bases). V was trimmed by 0 bases and J by 5 bases, leaving 11 bases between them. The CDR3 is 14 amino acids. Germline V lookup: CDR1 SGHRS, CDR2 YFSETQ. The DNA for the CDR3 is TGCGCCAGCAGCTTGGAGGCAGGACAGACTGAAGCTTTCTTT. This encodes CASSLEAGQTEAFF.

This clone was recorded a few times. This chain joins TRBV7-2 and TRBJ2-7; TRBD1 matches at 9 bases. Germline V gene data show CDR1 as SGHTA and CDR2 as FQGNSA. The V and J ends lost 2 bases and 6 bases, in that order; junction bases with no gene match: 5. This CDR3 has 14 amino acids. CDR3: CASSLRQGGPEQYF. The CDR3 DNA follows: TGTGCCAGCAGCTTACGACAGGGGGGACCCGAGCAGTACTTC. Full variable domain (missing parts from reference TRBV7-2 and TRBJ2-7): GAGVSQSPSNKVTEKGKDVELRCDPISGHTALYWYRQSLGQGLEFLIYFQGNSAPDKSGLPSDRFSAERTGGSVSTLTIQRTQQEDSAVYLCASSLRQGGPEQYFGPGTRLTVT.

The V call is TRBV4-1, the J call TRBJ2-7; 13 nucleotides match TRBD2. The germline gives CDR1 MGHRA, CDR2 YSYEKL. This CDR3 spans 20 amino acids. V was pared by 0 bases and J by 5 bases, with 16 bases of the junction left unmatched. CDR3 coding DNA: TGCGCCAGCAGCCAAGATTTGTTGGGACTAGCGGGACTACGGTTTCACGAGCAGTACTTC. It is translated as CASSQDLLGLAGLRFHEQYF.

The CDR3 loop reads CASSLDGANEQFF. In DNA form, the CDR3 reads TGTGCCAGCAGTTTAGACGGAGCGAATGAGCAGTTCTTC. The chain carries TRBV27 and TRBJ2-1; D unresolved. Germline-derived CDR1 and CDR2 are MNHEY and SMNVEV (reference sequence). Trimming removed 2 bases from V and 7 bases from J, with 9 bases in between. CDR3 length equals 13 residues.

The rearrangement uses TRBV29-1 and TRBJ2-3; 8 nucleotides align to TRBD1. There are 13 residues in the CDR3. Germline CDR1 SQVTM, CDR2 ANQGSEA. V lost 3 bases and J lost 1; bases outside the gene matches: 0. The CDR3 sequence is CSVDRGRTDTQYF. The CDR3 DNA reads TGCAGCGTTGACAGGGGGCGCACAGATACGCAGTATTTT.

The chain links TRBV5-1 to TRBJ2-5; D not resolved. The CDR3 extends over 15 amino acids. The V gene lost 1 base and the J gene lost 3 bases, with 13 bases spanning the gap. Germline CDR1 is SGHRS and CDR2 is YFSETQ. DNA of the CDR3: TGCGCCAGCAGCTTGTCGGGTCGGGTAAAAGAGACCCAGTACTTC. Its protein is CASSLSGRVKETQYF. The full variable domain, with the rest looked up from reference TRBV5-1 and TRBJ2-5, is KAGVTQTPRYLIKTRGQQVTLSCSPISGHRSVSWYQQTPGQGLQFLFEYFSETQRNKGNFPGRFSGRQFSNSRSEMNVSTLELGDSALYLCASSLSGRVKETQYFGPGTRLLVL.

V and J are TRBV9 and TRBJ2-3; D is possibly TRBD1 (6 bases). CDR1 is SGDLS, CDR2 YYNGEE, per germline. This CDR3 has 15 residues. Trimming left V 3 bases short and J 2 bases short, with 13 bases between. The CDR3 reads CASSARTDPTDTQYF. In nucleotides, the CDR3 is TGTGCCAGCAGCGCCCGGACAGACCCCACAGATACGCAGTATTTT. The full variable domain, completed using reference TRBV9 and TRBJ2-3, is DSGVTQTPKHLITATGQRVTLRCSPRSGDLSVYWYQQSLDQGLQFLIQYYNGEERAKGNILERFSAQQFPDLHSELNLSSLELGDSALYFCASSARTDPTDTQYFGPGTRLTVL.

The chain couples TRBV28 to TRBJ1-5; D not resolved. With 3 bases removed from V and 3 bases from J, the gap between germline ends came to 9 bases. The germline gives CDR1 MDHEN, CDR2 SYDVKM. This CDR3 is 14 amino acids long. The CDR3, as DNA: TGTGCCAGCAGTTTTAGCCAGTCCAATCAGCCCCAGCATTTT. Translated, it gives CASSFSQSNQPQHF.

V is TRBV3-1 (or the pseudogene TRBV3-2) and J is TRBJ2-7, with D possibly being TRBD2 (5 bases). The CDR3 loop spans 16 amino acids. Germline lookup yields CDR1 LGHDT and CDR2 YNNKEL (reference sequence). With 0 bases removed from V and 3 bases from J, the gap between germline ends came to 15 bases. Written as DNA, the CDR3 is TGTGCCAGCAGCCAAGAGGTCGTCGGGGATAACTACGAGCAGTACTTC. It is translated as CASSQEVVGDNYEQYF.

The rearrangement uses TRBV24-1 and TRBJ2-1; D gene unclear. Per germline, CDR1 KGHDR and CDR2 SFDVKD. The length of the CDR3 is 13 residues. V gave up 3 bases and J gave up 7 bases, with 9 bases separating them. CDR3 DNA: TGTGCCACCAGTGATGGCAGTTTGAATGAGCAGTTCTTC. Amino acids: CATSDGSLNEQFF.

This chain uses TRBV9 with TRBJ2-2; D perhaps matches TRBD2 (5 bases). The germline V gene encodes CDR1 SGDLS and CDR2 YYNGEE. CDR3 length: 15 amino acids. V gave up 4 bases and J gave up 6 bases, with 16 bases separating them. The CDR3 spells CASSSILELSGELFF. The CDR3 nucleotides are TGTGCCAGCAGCTCCATACTAGAATTATCCGGGGAGCTGTTTTTT.

The genes are TRBV15 and TRBJ2-1; 7 bases are shared with TRBD1. Trimming removed 5 bases from V and 8 bases from J; junction bases left unmatched: 6. CDR3 length: 13 residues. Germline CDR1 and CDR2: LNHNV and YYDKDF (reference sequence). The CDR3 is CATSGGQWYEQFF. The CDR3, as DNA: TGTGCCACCAGCGGGGGACAGTGGTATGAGCAGTTCTTC.

The chain carries TRBV5-5 and TRBJ2-3; D is undetermined. Germline values: CDR1 SGHKS, CDR2 YYEKEE (reference sequence). The CDR3 spans 11 residues. Deletions cut 3 bases from V and 4 bases from J, with 3 bases between. This CDR3 reads CASSSSDTQYF. For the CDR3, the DNA is TGTGCCAGCAGCTCTTCAGATACGCAGTATTTT.

This chain links TRBV11-3 with TRBJ2-1; 8 bases map to TRBD1. V trimming: 10 bases; J trimming: 9 bases; junction bases outside the gene matches: 8. The CDR3 loop spans 12 amino acids. Germline V lookup: CDR1 SGHNT, CDR2 YENEEA. The CDR3 DNA follows: TGTGCCACATCGGACAGGGCATCTGAGCAGTTCTTC. This translates into CATSDRASEQFF.

The rearrangement joins TRBV6-2 or TRBV6-3 to TRBJ2-3; D is possibly TRBD1 (6 bases). Trimming left V 6 bases short and J 0 bases short, with 13 bases between. This CDR3 is 15 amino acids long. The germline V gene has CDR1 MNHEY and CDR2 SVGEGT. CDR3: CASSDRRTSTDTQYF. The CDR3 region has the DNA TGTGCCAGCAGCGACAGGCGTACTAGCACAGATACGCAGTATTTT.

The J gene is TRBJ1-4, the V gene TRBV6-1; D is perhaps TRBD1 (5 bases). Germline CDR1 MNHNS, CDR2 SASEGT. Between the trimmed V and J ends, which lost 2 bases and 4 bases, there was a span of 11 bases. This CDR3 has 15 amino acids. CDR3 in DNA: TGTGCCAGCAGTGAACCCGGACATCTTAATGAAAAACTGTTTTTT. This encodes CASSEPGHLNEKLFF.

Here the CDR3 reads CASSLVFSGGNTEAFF. CDR3 coding DNA: TGCGCCAGCAGCTTGGTTTTCTCAGGGGGTAACACTGAAGCTTTCTTT. The chain links TRBV5-1 to TRBJ1-1; 7 positions match TRBD1. Germline loops: CDR1 SGHRS, CDR2 YFSETQ. V shed 0 bases, J shed 2 bases, and the junction held 7 bases outside the gene matches. This CDR3 region has 16 residues.

V is TRBV18 and J is TRBJ2-3; 9 bases are shared with TRBD2. There are 16 residues in the CDR3. The germline V gene has CDR1 KGHSH and CDR2 LQKENI. The J segment lost 2 bases and the V segment lost 5 bases, leaving 8 bases of the junction unmatched. CDR3 sequence: CASSSNGGGDTDTQYF. Here the CDR3 DNA reads TGTGCCAGCTCATCAAACGGCGGGGGGGACACAGATACGCAGTATTTT.

V is TRBV5-1 and J is TRBJ2-7, with D perhaps matching TRBD2 (7 bases). Germline-derived CDR1 and CDR2 are SGHRS and YFSETQ. V lost 0 bases and J lost 7, with 17 bases in between. CDR3 length: 15 amino acids. The CDR3, as DNA: TGCGCCAGCAGCTTGGTGGCGGGGGCCCCTGTTGAGCAGTACTTC. Its translation: CASSLVAGAPVEQYF. Filled out from reference TRBV5-1 and TRBJ2-7, the complete variable domain reads KAGVTQTPRYLIKTRGQQVTLSCSPISGHRSVSWYQQTPGQGLQFLFEYFSETQRNKGNFPGRFSGRQFSNSRSEMNVSTLELGDSALYLCASSLVAGAPVEQYFGPGTRLTVT.

The chain combines TRBV9 with TRBJ1-1; D perhaps matches TRBD1 (6 bases). Germline values: CDR1 SGDLS, CDR2 YYNGEE. The CDR3 is 15 amino acids. The V gene lost 2 bases and the J gene lost 0 bases, with 11 bases spanning the gap. The CDR3, as DNA: TGTGCCAGCAGCGTCCGGGACATCGTGAACACTGAAGCTTTCTTT. Protein product: CASSVRDIVNTEAFF.

The V gene is TRBV29-1, the J gene TRBJ1-5; 7 bases are a match to TRBD1. V was pared by 5 bases and J by 4 bases, with 5 bases of the junction left unmatched. This CDR3 is built from 13 residues. Germline assignment: CDR1 SQVTM and CDR2 ANQGSEA. For the CDR3, the DNA is TGCAGCGTTTCGGGACAGCCAAATCAGCCCCAGCATTTT. Translation: CSVSGQPNQPQHF.